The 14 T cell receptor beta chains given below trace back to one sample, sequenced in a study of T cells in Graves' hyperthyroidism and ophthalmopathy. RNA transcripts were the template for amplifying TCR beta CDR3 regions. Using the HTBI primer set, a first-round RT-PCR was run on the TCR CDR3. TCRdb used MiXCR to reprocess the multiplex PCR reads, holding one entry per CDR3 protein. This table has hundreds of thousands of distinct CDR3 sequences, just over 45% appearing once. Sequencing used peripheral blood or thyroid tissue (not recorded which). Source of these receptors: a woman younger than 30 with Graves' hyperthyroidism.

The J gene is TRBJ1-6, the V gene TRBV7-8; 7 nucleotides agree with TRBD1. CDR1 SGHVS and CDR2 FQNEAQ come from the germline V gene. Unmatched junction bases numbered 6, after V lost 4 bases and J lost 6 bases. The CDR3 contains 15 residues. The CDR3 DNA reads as TGTGCCAGCAGCTACAATACAGGGGTTAATTCACCCCTCCACTTT. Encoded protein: CASSYNTGVNSPLHF.

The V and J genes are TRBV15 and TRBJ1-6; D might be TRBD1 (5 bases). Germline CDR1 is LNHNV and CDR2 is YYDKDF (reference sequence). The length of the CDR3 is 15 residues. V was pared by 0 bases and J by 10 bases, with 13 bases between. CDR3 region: CATSRDLSGYSPLHF. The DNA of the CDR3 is TGTGCCACCAGCAGAGATCTGTCAGGGTACTCACCCCTCCACTTT.

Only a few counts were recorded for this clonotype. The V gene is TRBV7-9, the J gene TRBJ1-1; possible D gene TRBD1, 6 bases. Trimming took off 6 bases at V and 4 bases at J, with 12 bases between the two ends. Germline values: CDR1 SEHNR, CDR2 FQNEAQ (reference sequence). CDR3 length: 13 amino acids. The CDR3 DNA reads TGTGCCAGCAGTTTTCTAGGGGGCACTGAAGCTTTCTTT. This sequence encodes CASSFLGGTEAFF.

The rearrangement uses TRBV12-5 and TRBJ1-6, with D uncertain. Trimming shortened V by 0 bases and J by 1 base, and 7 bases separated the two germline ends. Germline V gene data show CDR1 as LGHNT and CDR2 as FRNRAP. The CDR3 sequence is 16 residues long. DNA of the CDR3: TGTGCTAGTGGTTTGGTGTATGGTTCCTATAATTCACCCCTCCACTTT. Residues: CASGLVYGSYNSPLHF. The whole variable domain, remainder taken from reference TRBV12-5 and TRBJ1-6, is DARVTQTPRHKVTEMGQEVTMRCQPILGHNTVFWYRQTMMQGLELLAYFRNRAPLDDSGMPKDRFSAEMPDATLATLKIQPSEPRDSAVYFCASGLVYGSYNSPLHFGNGTRLTVT.

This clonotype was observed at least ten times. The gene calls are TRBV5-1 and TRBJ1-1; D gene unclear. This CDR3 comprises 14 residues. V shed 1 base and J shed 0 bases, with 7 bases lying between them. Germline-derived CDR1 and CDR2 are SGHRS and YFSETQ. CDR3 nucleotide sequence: TGCGCCAGCAGCTTGCCCAAGATGAACACTGAAGCTTTCTTT. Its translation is CASSLPKMNTEAFF.

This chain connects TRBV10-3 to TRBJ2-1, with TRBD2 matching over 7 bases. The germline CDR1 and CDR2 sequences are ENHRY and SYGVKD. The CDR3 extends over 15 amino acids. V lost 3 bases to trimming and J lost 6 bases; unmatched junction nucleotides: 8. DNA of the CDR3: TGTGCCATCAGTGAAGGGCGGGAGAGATTCAATGAGCAGTTCTTC. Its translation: CAISEGRERFNEQFF.

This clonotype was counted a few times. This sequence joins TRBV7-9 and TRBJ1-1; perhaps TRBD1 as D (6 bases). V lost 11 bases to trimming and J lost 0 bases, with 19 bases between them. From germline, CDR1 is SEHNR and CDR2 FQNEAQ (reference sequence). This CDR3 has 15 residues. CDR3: CAFEGLQGMNTEAFF. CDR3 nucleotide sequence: TGTGCCTTTGAGGGGCTACAGGGAATGAACACTGAAGCTTTCTTT.

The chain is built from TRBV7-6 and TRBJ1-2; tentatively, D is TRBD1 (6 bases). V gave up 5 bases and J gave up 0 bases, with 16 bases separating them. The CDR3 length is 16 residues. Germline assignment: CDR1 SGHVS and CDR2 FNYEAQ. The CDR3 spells CASSREGGRANYGYTF. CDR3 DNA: TGTGCCAGCAGCAGAGAGGGGGGGAGAGCTAACTATGGCTACACCTTC.

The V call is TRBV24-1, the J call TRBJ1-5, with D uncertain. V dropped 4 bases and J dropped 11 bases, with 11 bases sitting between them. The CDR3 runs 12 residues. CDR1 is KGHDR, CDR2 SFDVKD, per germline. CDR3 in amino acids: CATSEGGRSQHF. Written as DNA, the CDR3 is TGTGCCACCAGTGAGGGAGGGAGGTCCCAGCATTTT.

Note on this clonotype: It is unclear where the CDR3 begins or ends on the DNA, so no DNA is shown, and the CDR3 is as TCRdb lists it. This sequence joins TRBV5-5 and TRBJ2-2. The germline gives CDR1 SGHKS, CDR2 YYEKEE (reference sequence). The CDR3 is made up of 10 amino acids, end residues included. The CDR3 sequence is CACNPGSCFF.

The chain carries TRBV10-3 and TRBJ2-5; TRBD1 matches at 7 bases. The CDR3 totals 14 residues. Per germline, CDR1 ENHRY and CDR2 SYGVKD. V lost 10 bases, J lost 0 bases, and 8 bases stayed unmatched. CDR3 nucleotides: TGTGCCAGCACGTTGACAGGGTACCAAGAGACCCAGTACTTC. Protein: CASTLTGYQETQYF.

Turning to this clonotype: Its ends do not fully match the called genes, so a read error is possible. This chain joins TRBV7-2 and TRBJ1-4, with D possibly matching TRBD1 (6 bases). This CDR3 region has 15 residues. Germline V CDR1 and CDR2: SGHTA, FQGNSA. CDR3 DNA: TGCGCCAGCAGCCAAGGGCAGGGGCTGGATGAAAAACTGTTTTTT. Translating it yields CASSQGQGLDEKLFF.

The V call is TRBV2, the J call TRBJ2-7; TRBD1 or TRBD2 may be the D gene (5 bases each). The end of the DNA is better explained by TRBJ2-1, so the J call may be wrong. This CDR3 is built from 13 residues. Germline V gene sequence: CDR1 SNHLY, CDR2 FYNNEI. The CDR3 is CASRGLAYNEQFF. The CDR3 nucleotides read TGTGCCAGCAGGGGGCTAGCTTACAATGAGCAGTTCTTC.

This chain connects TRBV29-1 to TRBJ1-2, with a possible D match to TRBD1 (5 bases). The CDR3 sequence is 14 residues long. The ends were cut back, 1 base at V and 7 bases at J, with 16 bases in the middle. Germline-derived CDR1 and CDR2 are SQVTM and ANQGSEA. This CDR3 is CSVEVLGGAGGYTF. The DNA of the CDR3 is TGCAGCGTTGAAGTTCTGGGTGGGGCCGGTGGCTACACCTTC. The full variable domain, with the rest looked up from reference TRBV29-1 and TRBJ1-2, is SAVISQKPSRDICQRGTSLTIQCQVDSQVTMMFWYRQQPGQSLTLIATANQGSEATYESGFVIDKFPISRPNLTFSTLTVSNMSPEDSSIYLCSVEVLGGAGGYTFGSGTRLTVV.